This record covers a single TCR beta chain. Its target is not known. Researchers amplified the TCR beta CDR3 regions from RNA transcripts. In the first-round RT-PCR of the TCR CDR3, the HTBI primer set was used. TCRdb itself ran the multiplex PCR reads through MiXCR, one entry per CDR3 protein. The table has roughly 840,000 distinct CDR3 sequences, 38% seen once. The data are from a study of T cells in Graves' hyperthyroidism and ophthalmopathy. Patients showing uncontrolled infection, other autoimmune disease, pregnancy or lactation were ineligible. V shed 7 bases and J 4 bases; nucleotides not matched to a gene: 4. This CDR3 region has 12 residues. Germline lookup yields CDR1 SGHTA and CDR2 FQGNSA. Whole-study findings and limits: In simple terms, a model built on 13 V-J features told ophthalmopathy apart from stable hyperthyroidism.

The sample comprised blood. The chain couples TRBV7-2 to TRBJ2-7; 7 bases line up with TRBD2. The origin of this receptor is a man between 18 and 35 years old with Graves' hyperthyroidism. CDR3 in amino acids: CASKSSGYEQYF. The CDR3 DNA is TGTGCCAGCAAGTCTAGCGGTTACGAGCAGTACTTC.